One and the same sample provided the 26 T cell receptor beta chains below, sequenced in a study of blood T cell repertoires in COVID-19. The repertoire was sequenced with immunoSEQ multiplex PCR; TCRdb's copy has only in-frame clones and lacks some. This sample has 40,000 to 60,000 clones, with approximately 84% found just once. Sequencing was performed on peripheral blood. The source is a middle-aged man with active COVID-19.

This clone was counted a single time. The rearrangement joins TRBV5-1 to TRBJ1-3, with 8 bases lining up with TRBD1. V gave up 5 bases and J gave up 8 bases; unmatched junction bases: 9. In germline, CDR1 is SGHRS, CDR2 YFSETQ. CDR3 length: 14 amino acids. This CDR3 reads CASRPGQESHTIYF. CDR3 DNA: TGCGCCAGCAGACCGGGACAGGAGAGTCACACCATATATTTT.

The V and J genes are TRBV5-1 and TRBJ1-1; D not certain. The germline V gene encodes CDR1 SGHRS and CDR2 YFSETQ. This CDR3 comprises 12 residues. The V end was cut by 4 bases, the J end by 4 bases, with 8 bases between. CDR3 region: CASSLQSTEAFF. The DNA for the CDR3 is TGCGCCAGCAGCCTACAGAGCACTGAAGCTTTCTTT. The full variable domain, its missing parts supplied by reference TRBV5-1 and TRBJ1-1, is KAGVTQTPRYLIKTRGQQVTLSCSPISGHRSVSWYQQTPGQGLQFLFEYFSETQRNKGNFPGRFSGRQFSNSRSEMNVSTLELGDSALYLCASSLQSTEAFFGQGTRLTVV.

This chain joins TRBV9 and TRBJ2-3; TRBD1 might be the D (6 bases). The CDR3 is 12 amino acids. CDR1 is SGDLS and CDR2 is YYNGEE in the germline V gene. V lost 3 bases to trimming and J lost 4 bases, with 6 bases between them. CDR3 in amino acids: CASSEGADTQYF. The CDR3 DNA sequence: TGTGCCAGCAGCGAGGGGGCAGATACGCAGTATTTT.

The CDR3 nucleotides read TGTGCTAGTGGTTTGACAACAGGGGTCCAAGAGACCCAGTACTTC. It translates to CASGLTTGVQETQYF. The rearrangement links TRBV12-5 to TRBJ2-5, with TRBD1 matching over 7 bases. The germline V gene encodes CDR1 LGHNT and CDR2 FRNRAP. The CDR3 has 15 amino acids. V was clipped by 2 bases and J by 1 base; unmatched bases: 4.

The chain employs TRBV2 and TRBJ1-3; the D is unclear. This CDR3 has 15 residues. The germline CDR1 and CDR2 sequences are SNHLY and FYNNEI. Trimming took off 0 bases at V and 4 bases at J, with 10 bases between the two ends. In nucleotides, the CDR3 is TGTGCCAGCAGTGAAGCATCAGGTCAGGGAAACACCATATATTTT. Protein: CASSEASGQGNTIYF. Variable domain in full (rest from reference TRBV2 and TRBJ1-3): EPEVTQTPSHQVTQMGQEVILRCVPISNHLYFYWYRQILGQKVEFLVSFYNNEISEKSEIFDDQFSVERPDGSNFTLKIRSTKLEDSAMYFCASSEASGQGNTIYFGEGSWLTVV.

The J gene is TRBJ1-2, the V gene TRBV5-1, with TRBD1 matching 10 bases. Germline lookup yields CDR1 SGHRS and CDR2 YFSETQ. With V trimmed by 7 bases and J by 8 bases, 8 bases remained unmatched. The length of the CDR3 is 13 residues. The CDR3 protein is CASGSRDRGGYTF. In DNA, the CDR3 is TGCGCCAGCGGGTCCCGGGACAGGGGAGGCTACACCTTC.

This CDR3 is CASSSEEAGTQYF. In DNA form, the CDR3 reads TGTGCCAGCAGCTCGGAAGAGGCGGGGACCCAGTACTTC. The V and J genes are TRBV7-2 and TRBJ2-5; the D gene is possibly TRBD2 (5 bases). From germline, CDR1 is SGHTA and CDR2 FQGNSA. The V and J ends lost 4 bases and 7 bases respectively, with 13 bases between them. CDR3 length: 13 residues.

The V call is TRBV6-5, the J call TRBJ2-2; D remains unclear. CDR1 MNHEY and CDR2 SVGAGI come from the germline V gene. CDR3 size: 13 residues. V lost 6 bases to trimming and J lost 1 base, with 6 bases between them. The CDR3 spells CASRAKNTGELFF. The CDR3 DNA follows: TGTGCCAGCAGGGCAAAGAACACCGGGGAGCTGTTTTTT.

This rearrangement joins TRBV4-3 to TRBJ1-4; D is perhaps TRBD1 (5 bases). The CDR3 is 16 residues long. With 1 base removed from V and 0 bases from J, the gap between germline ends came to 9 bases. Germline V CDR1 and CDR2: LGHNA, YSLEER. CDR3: CASSQGQIATNEKLFF. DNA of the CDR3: TGCGCCAGCAGCCAAGGACAGATCGCAACTAATGAAAAACTGTTTTTT.

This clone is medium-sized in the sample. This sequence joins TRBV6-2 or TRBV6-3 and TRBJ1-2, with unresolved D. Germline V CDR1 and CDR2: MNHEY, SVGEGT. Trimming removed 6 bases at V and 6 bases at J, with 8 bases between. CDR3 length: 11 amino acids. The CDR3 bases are TGTGCCAGCAGCCCCTTCCATGGCTACACCTTC. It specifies CASSPFHGYTF.

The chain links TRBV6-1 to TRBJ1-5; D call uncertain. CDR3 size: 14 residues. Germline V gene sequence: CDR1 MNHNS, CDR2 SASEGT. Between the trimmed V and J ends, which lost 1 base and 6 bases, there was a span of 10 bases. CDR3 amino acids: CASSEVGSSQPQHF. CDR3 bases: TGTGCCAGCAGTGAAGTGGGCAGTTCTCAGCCCCAGCATTTT.

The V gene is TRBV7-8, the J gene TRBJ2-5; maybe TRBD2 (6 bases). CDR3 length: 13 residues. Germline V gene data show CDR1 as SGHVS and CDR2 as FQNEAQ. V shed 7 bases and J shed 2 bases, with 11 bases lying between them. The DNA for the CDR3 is TGTGCCAGCAACCGGGGGAGGCAAGAGACCCAGTACTTC. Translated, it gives CASNRGRQETQYF.

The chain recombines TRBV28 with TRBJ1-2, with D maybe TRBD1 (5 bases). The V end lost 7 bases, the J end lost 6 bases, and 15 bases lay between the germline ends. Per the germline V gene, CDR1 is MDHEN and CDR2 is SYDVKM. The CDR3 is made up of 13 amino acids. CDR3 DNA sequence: TGTGCCAGCACCTTGGGCGGGGCGCATGGCTACACCTTC. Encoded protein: CASTLGGAHGYTF.

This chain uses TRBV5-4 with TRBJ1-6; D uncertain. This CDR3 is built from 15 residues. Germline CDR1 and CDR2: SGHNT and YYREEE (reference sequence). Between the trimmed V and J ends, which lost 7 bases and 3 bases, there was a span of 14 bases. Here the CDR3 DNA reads TGTGCCAGCTCGGATCCACAGCACTATAATTCACCCCTCCACTTT. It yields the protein CASSDPQHYNSPLHF. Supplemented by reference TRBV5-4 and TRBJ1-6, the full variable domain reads ETGVTQSPTHLIKTRGQQVTLRCSSQSGHNTVSWYQQALGQGPQFIFQYYREEENGRGNFPPRFSGLQFPNYSSELNVNALELDDSALYLCASSDPQHYNSPLHFGNGTRLTVT.

Here the CDR3 reads CASSVGGSEQYF. The CDR3 nucleotides are TGCGCCAGCAGTGTCGGAGGATCCGAGCAGTACTTC. V and J are TRBV10-2 and TRBJ2-7; D is perhaps TRBD2 (5 bases). Trimming took 4 bases from V and 6 from J, leaving 10 bases between them. Germline V CDR1 and CDR2: WSHSY, SAAADI. This CDR3 comprises 12 residues.

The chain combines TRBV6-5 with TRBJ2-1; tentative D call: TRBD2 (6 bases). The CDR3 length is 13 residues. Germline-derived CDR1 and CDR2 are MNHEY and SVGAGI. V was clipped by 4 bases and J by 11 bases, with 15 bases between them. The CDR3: CASSSNPSAQQFF. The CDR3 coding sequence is TGTGCCAGCAGTTCCAACCCTAGCGCCCAGCAGTTCTTC.

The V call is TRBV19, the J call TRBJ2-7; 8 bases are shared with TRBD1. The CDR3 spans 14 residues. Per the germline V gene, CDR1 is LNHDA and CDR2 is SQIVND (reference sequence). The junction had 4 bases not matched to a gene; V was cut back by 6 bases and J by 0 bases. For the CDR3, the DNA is TGTGCCAGTAGGCCGGGACAGGACTCCTACGAGCAGTACTTC. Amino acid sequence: CASRPGQDSYEQYF. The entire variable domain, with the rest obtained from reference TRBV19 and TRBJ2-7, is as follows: DGGITQSPKYLFRKEGQNVTLSCEQNLNHDAMYWYRQDPGQGLRLIYYSQIVNDFQKGDIAEGYSVSREKKESFPLTVTSAQKNPTAFYLCASRPGQDSYEQYFGPGTRLTVT.

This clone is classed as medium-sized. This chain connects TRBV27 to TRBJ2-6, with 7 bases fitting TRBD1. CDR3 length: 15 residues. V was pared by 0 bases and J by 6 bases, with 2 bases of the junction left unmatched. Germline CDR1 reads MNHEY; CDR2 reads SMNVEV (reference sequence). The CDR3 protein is CASSLSTGVANVLTF. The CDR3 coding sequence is TGTGCCAGCAGTTTATCCACAGGGGTGGCCAACGTCCTGACTTTC.

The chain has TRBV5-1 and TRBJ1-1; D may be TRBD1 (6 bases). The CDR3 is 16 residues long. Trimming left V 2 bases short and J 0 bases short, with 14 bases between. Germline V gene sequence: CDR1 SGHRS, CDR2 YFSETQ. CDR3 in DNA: TGCGCCAGCAGCTTACTTTCAGGGGCTCTGAACACTGAAGCTTTCTTT. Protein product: CASSLLSGALNTEAFF.

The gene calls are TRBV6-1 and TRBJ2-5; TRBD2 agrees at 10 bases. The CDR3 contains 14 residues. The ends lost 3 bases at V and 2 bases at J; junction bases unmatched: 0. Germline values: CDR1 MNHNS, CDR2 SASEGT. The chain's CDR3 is CASSDSGGQETQYF. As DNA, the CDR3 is TGTGCCAGCAGTGATAGCGGGGGGCAAGAGACCCAGTACTTC.

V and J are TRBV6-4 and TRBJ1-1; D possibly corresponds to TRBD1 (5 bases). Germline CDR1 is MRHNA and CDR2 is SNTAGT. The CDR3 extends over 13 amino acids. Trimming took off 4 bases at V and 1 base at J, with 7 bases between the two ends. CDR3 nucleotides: TGTGCCAGCAGTGTGGGGCCGAACACTGAAGCTTTCTTT. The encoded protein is CASSVGPNTEAFF.

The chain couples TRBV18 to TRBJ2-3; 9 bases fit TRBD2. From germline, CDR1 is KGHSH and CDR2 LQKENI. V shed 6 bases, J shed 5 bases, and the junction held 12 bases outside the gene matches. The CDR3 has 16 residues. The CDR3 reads CASSPTGTSSGDTQYF. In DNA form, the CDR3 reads TGTGCCAGCTCCCCCACCGGGACTAGCTCGGGAGATACGCAGTATTTT.

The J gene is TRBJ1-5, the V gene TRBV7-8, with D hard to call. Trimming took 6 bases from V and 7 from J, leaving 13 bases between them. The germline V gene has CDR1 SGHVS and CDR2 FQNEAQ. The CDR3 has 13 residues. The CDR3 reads CASSRGLRQPQHF. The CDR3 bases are TGTGCCAGCAGTCGAGGGCTGCGGCAGCCCCAGCATTTT.

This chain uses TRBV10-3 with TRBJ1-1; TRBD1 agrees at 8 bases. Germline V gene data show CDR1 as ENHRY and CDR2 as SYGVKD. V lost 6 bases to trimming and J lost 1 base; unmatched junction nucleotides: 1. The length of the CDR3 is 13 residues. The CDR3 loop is CAIRGTGNTEAFF. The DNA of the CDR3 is TGTGCCATCAGGGGGACAGGGAACACTGAAGCTTTCTTT.

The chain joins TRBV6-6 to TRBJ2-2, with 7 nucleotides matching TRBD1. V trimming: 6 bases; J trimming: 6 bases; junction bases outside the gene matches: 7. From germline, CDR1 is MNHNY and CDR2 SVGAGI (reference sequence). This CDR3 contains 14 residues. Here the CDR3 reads CASRLTGVAGELFF. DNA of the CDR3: TGTGCCAGCAGGCTAACAGGGGTTGCCGGGGAGCTGTTTTTT.

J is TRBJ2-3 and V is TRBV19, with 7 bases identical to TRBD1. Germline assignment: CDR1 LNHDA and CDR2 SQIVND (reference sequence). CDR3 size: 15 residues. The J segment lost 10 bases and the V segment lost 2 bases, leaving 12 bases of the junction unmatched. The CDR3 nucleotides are TGTGCCAGTAGTATATTTGGACAGGCTGGGTCGGCGCAGTATTTT. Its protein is CASSIFGQAGSAQYF.